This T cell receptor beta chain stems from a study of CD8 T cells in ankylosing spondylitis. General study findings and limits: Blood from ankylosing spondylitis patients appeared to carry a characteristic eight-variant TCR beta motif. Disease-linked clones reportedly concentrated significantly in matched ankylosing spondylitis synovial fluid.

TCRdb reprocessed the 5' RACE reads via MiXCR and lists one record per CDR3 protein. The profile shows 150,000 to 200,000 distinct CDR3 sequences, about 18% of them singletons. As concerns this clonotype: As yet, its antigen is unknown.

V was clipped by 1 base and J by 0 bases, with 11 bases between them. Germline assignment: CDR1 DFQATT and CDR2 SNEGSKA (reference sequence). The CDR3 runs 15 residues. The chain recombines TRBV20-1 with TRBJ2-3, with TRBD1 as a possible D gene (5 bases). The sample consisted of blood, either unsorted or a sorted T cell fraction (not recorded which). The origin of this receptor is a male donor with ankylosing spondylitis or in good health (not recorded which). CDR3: CSARGQRTSTDTQYF. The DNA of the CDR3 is TGCAGTGCTAGAGGACAGCGCACTAGCACAGATACGCAGTATTTT.